This T cell receptor beta chain was identified in a study of T cells in Graves' hyperthyroidism and ophthalmopathy. For the study at large: The blood sample was taken at first diagnosis, before treatment began. The study's findings and limits: Appearing also in blood were most of the thyroid clonotypes expanded above 0.001.

Points on this clonotype: The target antigen is unknown.

RNA transcripts gave rise to amplified TCR beta CDR3 regions. Using the HTBI primer set, a first-round RT-PCR was run on the TCR CDR3. Each CDR3 protein is one row after TCRdb ran MiXCR on the multiplex PCR reads. The top ten hold about 33% of the sample, which has about 250,000 distinct CDR3 sequences, approximately 14% seen once. V gave up 1 base and J gave up 0 bases; unmatched junction bases: 0. Germline values: CDR1 DFQATT, CDR2 SNEGSKA (reference sequence). This CDR3 has 14 amino acids. The chain uses TRBV20-1 and TRBJ2-7; 10 nucleotides match TRBD2. This TCR derives from a woman between 50 and 59 years old with Graves' hyperthyroidism that later progressed to Graves' ophthalmopathy. Sample: blood. The CDR3 spells CSARASGSSYEQYF. Here the CDR3 DNA reads TGCAGTGCTAGAGCTAGCGGGAGCTCCTACGAGCAGTACTTC.